The 2 T cell receptor beta chains below come from one sample, sequenced in a study of T-cell memory formation after mild COVID-19. TCRdb used MiXCR to reprocess the 5' RACE reads, holding one entry per CDR3 protein. This sample has 250,000 to 350,000 distinct CDR3 sequences; less than 20% occur once, and the top ten carry around 23%. The sequencing input was PBMCs or a T cell subset sorted from them (not recorded which). These receptors were taken from a man between 18 and 29 years old who had mild COVID-19 (a few samples of this study predate the infection). Cell type and time point are not known.

This clonotype was counted at least ten times. The chain couples TRBV29-1 to TRBJ2-1; 7 nucleotides agree with TRBD1. Trimming removed 6 bases from V and 0 bases from J; junction bases left unmatched: 2. This CDR3 is built from 13 residues. The germline V gene has CDR1 SQVTM and CDR2 ANQGSEA. CDR3 protein: CSVGDSSYNEQFF. DNA of the CDR3: TGCAGCGTAGGGGACAGCTCCTACAATGAGCAGTTCTTC.

The chain's CDR3 is CSADTNTEAFF. Written as DNA, the CDR3 is TGCAGTGCTGACACAAACACTGAAGCTTTCTTT. V gene TRBV20-1 combines with J gene TRBJ1-1, with D uncertain. V shed 5 bases and J shed 2 bases, with 6 bases lying between them. This CDR3 spans 11 amino acids. Looked up from germline, CDR1 is DFQATT and CDR2 is SNEGSKA (reference sequence).